A selection of T cell receptor beta chains follows, all from one sample in a study of T cell responses to AZD1222 COVID-19 vaccine. Generated by immunoSEQ multiplex PCR, the TCRdb table keeps only in-frame clones and is missing some. This table holds 100,000 to 150,000 clones, roughly 82% found once. Specimen: peripheral blood, collected 28 days after the second AZD1222 dose. The receptors were gathered from an adult who received the AZD1222 COVID-19 vaccine. Both conserved end residues are part of each CDR3. The D gene is left open where the match is weak. Clone size is shown for a subset of rows, as once, few, many or a class of expanded clone.

once TRBJ2-6 TRBD1 TRBV4-1 CASSQPGTGENVLTF TGCGCCAGCAGCCAACCCGGGACAGGGGAAAACGTCCTGACTTTC
few TRBJ1-5 NA TRBV2 CASSEGRWVDQPQHF TGTGCCAGCAGTGAAGGCCGGTGGGTAGATCAGCCCCAGCATTTT
NA TRBJ1-5 NA TRBV7-9 CASSLGVDGNQPQHF TGTGCCAGCAGCTTGGGAGTTGATGGCAATCAGCCCCAGCATTTT
NA TRBJ2-7 NA TRBV30 CAWSDGEEQYF TGTGCCTGGAGTGACGGGGAAGAGCAGTACTTC
NA TRBJ2-4 NA TRBV28 CASSLGPIGAKNIQYF TGTGCCAGCAGTTTAGGGCCAATAGGGGCCAAAAACATTCAGTACTTC
NA TRBJ2-3 TRBD1 TRBV5-1 CASSLDRGLTDTQYF TGCGCCAGCAGCTTGGACAGGGGTTTGACAGATACGCAGTATTTT
NA TRBJ1-2 NA TRBV27 CASSWSKGLYGYTF TGTGCCAGCAGTTGGTCGAAAGGCCTTTATGGCTACACCTTC
NA TRBJ2-1 NA TRBV7-2 CASSLATASDEQFF TGTGCCAGCAGCTTAGCTACCGCTTCGGACGAGCAGTTCTTC
once TRBJ1-3 TRBD1 TRBV5-4 CASSGDRAWSTIYF TGTGCCAGCAGCGGCGACAGGGCCTGGAGCACCATATATTTT
few TRBJ1-6 NA TRBV3-1/TRBV3-2 CASSVGGLDSPLHF TGTGCCAGCAGCGTAGGGGGTTTAGATTCACCCCTCCACTTT
NA TRBJ2-5 NA TRBV27 CASSLSRLQETQYF TGTGCCAGCAGTTTATCACGGCTTCAAGAGACCCAGTACTTC
NA TRBJ1-2 TRBD1 TRBV6-6 CASSTSQGLGYGYTF TGTGCCAGCAGTACATCACAGGGGCTGGGGTATGGCTACACCTTC
NA TRBJ2-7 NA TRBV24-1 CATSESEVGEQYF TGTGCCACCAGTGAGTCGGAGGTTGGGGAGCAGTACTTC
NA TRBJ2-5 TRBD2 TRBV5-1 CASSFVLAGGLETQYF TGCGCCAGCAGCTTCGTGCTAGCGGGGGGTCTGGAGACCCAGTACTTC
NA TRBJ1-5 NA TRBV19 CASSIPPGPQHF TGTGCCAGTAGTATCCCTCCGGGGCCCCAGCATTTT
NA TRBJ1-5 NA TRBV2 CASKVDRGQGQRHF TGTGCCAGCAAAGTTGACAGAGGCCAGGGCCAAAGGCATTTT
NA TRBJ1-2 NA TRBV5-6 CASSLDTSNYGYTF TGTGCCAGCAGCTTGGACACCTCTAACTATGGCTACACCTTC
NA TRBJ1-1 NA TRBV19 CASSIGPRHTEAFF TGTGCCAGTAGTATAGGGCCTAGACATACTGAAGCTTTCTTT
NA TRBJ2-7 NA TRBV12-3/TRBV12-4 CASSWVNRNEQYF TGTGCCAGCAGCTGGGTGAACAGGAACGAGCAGTACTTC
NA TRBJ1-5 NA TRBV6-5 CASSYGENQPQHF TGTGCCAGCAGTTATGGGGAAAATCAGCCCCAGCATTTT
NA TRBJ2-3 TRBD2 TRBV4-3 CASSQGGLAGNTDTQYF TGCGCCAGCAGCCAAGGCGGGCTAGCGGGTAACACAGATACGCAGTATTTT
NA TRBJ1-3 NA TRBV13 CASSLGDTPGNTIYF TGTGCCAGCAGCTTAGGGGACACTCCTGGAAACACCATATATTTT
NA TRBJ1-6 NA TRBV19 CASSISSGPFHF TGTGCCAGTAGTATTTCGTCGGGACCATTCCACTTT
NA TRBJ1-5 NA TRBV5-6 CASSLGQTNQPQHF TGTGCCAGCAGCTTGGGGCAGACCAATCAGCCCCAGCATTTT
NA TRBJ2-5 TRBD2 TRBV14 CASSRTTSGQETQYF TGTGCCAGCAGCCGGACGACTAGCGGCCAAGAGACCCAGTACTTC
NA TRBJ1-5 NA TRBV19 CASAGGAGNQPQHF TGTGCCAGCGCGGGGGGGGCCGGAAATCAGCCCCAGCATTTT
NA TRBJ1-4 TRBD1 TRBV18 CASSPDRVGEKLFF TGTGCCAGCTCACCGGACAGGGTTGGAGAAAAACTGTTTTTT
NA TRBJ1-2 NA TRBV2 CASKSGINYGYTF TGTGCCAGCAAGTCGGGGATTAACTATGGCTACACCTTC
NA TRBJ2-2 NA TRBV3-1/TRBV3-2 CASSQVIPGELFF TGTGCCAGCAGCCAAGTGATTCCCGGGGAGCTGTTTTTT
NA TRBJ1-5 NA TRBV18 CASSPGRVGQPQHF TGTGCCAGCTCACCAGGGAGGGTTGGTCAGCCCCAGCATTTT
NA TRBJ1-2 NA TRBV7-2 CASSPGVEGYTF TGTGCCAGCAGCCCCGGGGTGGAGGGCTACACCTTC
NA TRBJ2-1 TRBD1 TRBV19 CASSRAGQGNYNEQFF TGTGCCAGTAGTAGGGCAGGACAGGGGAACTACAATGAGCAGTTCTTC
NA TRBJ2-5 TRBD1 TRBV5-1 CASSLQTGGETQYF TGCGCCAGCAGTTTGCAAACAGGGGGGGAGACCCAGTACTTC
NA TRBJ2-1 NA TRBV10-3 CAIMAANEQFF TGTGCCATCATGGCCGCCAATGAGCAGTTCTTC
once TRBJ1-1 NA TRBV11-2 CASSLSLTGATEAFF TGTGCCAGCAGCTTATCCCTAACAGGAGCTACTGAAGCTTTCTTT
NA TRBJ2-2 NA TRBV18 CASSPGTDTGELFF TGTGCCAGCTCACCAGGGACGGACACCGGGGAGCTGTTTTTT